This note documents a single TCR beta chain sequence. V shed 2 bases, J shed 5 bases, and the junction held 3 bases outside the gene matches. The CDR3 extends over 14 amino acids. Germline V gene data show CDR1 as MDHEN and CDR2 as SYDVKM. Original analysis: Scientists estimated how many nucleated cells there were by amplifying reference gene primers. Sequenced by immunoSEQ multiplex PCR; TCRdb stores in-frame clones only, minus some. The V and J calls and clone size come from that table; D and trimming were worked out from the DNA. The table has roughly 250,000 clones, over 75% seen once. This sample is part of a study of blood T cell repertoires in COVID-19. Study overall: The United States, Italy and Spain supplied acute and convalescent COVID-19 samples.

Sequenced material: peripheral blood. This chain connects TRBV28 to TRBJ1-5; 7 nucleotides match TRBD1. This receptor was identified in a woman aged 45-60 years with acute or convalescent COVID-19. CDR3 nucleotides: TGTGCCAGCAGTTTACAGACAGGGTATCAGCCCCAGCATTTT. It codes for CASSLQTGYQPQHF.